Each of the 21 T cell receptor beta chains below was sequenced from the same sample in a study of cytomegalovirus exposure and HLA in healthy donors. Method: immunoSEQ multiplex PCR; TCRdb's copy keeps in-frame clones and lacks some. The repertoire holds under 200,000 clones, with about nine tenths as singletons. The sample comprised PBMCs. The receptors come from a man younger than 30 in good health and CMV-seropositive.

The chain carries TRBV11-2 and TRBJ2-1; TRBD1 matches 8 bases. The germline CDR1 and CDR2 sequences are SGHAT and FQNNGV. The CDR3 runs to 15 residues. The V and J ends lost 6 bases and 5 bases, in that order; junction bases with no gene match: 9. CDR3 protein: CASSSIRDRNNEQFF. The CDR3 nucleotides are TGTGCCAGCAGTTCAATTCGGGACAGGAACAATGAGCAGTTCTTC.

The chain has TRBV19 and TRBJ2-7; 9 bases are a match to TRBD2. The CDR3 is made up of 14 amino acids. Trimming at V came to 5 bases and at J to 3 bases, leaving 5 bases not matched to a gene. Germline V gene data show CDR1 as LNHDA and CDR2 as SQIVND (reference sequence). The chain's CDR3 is CASSVASGDYEQYF. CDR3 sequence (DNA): TGTGCCAGTAGTGTGGCTAGCGGGGACTACGAGCAGTACTTC.

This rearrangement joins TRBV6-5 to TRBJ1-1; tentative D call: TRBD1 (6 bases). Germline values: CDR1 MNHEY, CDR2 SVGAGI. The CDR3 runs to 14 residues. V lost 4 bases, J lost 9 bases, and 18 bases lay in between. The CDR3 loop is CASSSGGGAFKAFF. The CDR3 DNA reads TGTGCCAGCAGTTCGGGGGGCGGCGCTTTTAAAGCTTTCTTT.

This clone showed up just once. The chain's CDR3 is CATSRSEGATGELFF. CDR3 sequence (DNA): TGTGCCACCAGCAGGTCGGAAGGGGCGACCGGGGAGCTGTTTTTT. The J gene is TRBJ2-2, the V gene TRBV15; TRBD1 is a possible D gene (5 bases). With 3 bases removed from V and 5 bases from J, the gap between germline ends came to 13 bases. CDR1 is LNHNV, CDR2 YYDKDF, per germline (reference sequence). This CDR3 has 15 residues.

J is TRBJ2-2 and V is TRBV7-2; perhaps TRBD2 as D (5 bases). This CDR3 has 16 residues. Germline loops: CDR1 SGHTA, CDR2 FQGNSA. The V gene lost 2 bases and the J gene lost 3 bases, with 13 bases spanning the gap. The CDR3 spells CASSLRGLMDTGELFF. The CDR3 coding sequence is TGTGCCAGCAGCTTACGCGGGTTAATGGACACCGGGGAGCTGTTTTTT.

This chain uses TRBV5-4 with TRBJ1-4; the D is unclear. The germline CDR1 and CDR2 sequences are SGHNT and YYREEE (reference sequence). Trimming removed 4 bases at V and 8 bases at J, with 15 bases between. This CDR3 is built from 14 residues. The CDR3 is CASSPGGLAEKLFF. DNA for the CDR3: TGTGCCAGCAGCCCTGGTGGGCTGGCGGAAAAACTGTTTTTT. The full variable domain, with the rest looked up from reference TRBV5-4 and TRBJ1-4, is ETGVTQSPTHLIKTRGQQVTLRCSSQSGHNTVSWYQQALGQGPQFIFQYYREEENGRGNFPPRFSGLQFPNYSSELNVNALELDDSALYLCASSPGGLAEKLFFGSGTQLSVL.

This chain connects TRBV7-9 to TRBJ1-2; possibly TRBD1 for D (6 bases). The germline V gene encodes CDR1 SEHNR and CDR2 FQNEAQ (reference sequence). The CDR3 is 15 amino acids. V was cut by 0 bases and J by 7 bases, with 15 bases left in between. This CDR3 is CASSLAEQGAAGYTF. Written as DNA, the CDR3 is TGTGCCAGCAGCTTAGCGGAACAGGGAGCGGCTGGCTACACCTTC.

CDR3 sequence (DNA): TGTGCCAGTAGTATAGTAGCGGGAGGGCCTCGAGGGAATGAGCAGTTCTTC. This encodes CASSIVAGGPRGNEQFF. This rearrangement joins TRBV19 to TRBJ2-1; 11 positions agree with TRBD2. CDR3 length: 17 residues. The V gene's germline CDR1 is LNHDA and CDR2 SQIVND (reference sequence). V dropped 1 base and J dropped 7; count of bases not matched to a gene: 9. The full variable domain, its missing parts supplied by reference TRBV19 and TRBJ2-1, is DGGITQSPKYLFRKEGQNVTLSCEQNLNHDAMYWYRQDPGQGLRLIYYSQIVNDFQKGDIAEGYSVSREKKESFPLTVTSAQKNPTAFYLCASSIVAGGPRGNEQFFGPGTRLTVL.

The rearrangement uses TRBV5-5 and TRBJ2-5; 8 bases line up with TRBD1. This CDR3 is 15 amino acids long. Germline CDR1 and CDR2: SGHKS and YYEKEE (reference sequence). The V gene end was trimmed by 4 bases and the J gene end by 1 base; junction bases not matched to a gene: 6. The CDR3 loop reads CASSPGQGVQETQYF. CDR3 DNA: TGTGCCAGCAGCCCCGGACAGGGCGTCCAAGAGACCCAGTACTTC. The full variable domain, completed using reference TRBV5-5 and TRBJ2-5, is DAGVTQSPTHLIKTRGQQVTLRCSPISGHKSVSWYQQVLGQGPQFIFQYYEKEERGRGNFPDRFSARQFPNYSSELNVNALLLGDSALYLCASSPGQGVQETQYFGPGTRLLVL.

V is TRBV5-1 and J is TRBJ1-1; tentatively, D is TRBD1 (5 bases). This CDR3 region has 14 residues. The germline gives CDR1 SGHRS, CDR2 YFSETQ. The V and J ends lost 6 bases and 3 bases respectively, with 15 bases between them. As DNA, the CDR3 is TGCGCCAGCAAGGTCCGGGAGGGGCACACTGAAGCTTTCTTT. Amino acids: CASKVREGHTEAFF.

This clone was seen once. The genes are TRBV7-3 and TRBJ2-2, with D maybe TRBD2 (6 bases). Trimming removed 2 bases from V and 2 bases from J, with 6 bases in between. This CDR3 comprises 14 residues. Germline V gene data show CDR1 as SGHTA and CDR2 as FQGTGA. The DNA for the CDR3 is TGTGCCAGCAGCTTAGCGGGAAACACCGGGGAGCTGTTTTTT. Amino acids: CASSLAGNTGELFF.

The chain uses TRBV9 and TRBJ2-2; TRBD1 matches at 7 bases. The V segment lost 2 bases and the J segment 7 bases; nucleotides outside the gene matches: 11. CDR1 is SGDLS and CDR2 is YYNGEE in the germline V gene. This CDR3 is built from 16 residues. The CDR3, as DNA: TGTGCCAGCAGCGTCCAGACAGGGTATCATCACGGGGAGCTGTTTTTT. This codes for CASSVQTGYHHGELFF.

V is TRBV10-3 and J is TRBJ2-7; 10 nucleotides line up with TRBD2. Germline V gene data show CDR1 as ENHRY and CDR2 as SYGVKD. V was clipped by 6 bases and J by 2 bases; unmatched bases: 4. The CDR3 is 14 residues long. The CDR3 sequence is CAIRGLADAYEQYF. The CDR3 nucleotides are TGTGCCATCAGAGGACTAGCGGACGCCTACGAGCAGTACTTC.

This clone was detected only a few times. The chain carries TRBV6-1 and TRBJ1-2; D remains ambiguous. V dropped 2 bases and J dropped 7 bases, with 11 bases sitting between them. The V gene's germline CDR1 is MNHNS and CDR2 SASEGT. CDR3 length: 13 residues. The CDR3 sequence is CASSESSGFGYTF. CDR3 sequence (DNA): TGTGCCAGCAGTGAATCGTCGGGTTTTGGCTACACCTTC.

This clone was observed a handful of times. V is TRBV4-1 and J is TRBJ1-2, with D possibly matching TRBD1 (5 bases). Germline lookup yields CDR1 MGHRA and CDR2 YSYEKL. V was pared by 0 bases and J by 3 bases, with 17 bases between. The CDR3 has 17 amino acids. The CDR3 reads CASSQDPGQGKYYGYTF. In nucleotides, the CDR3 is TGCGCCAGCAGCCAAGACCCAGGGCAGGGTAAATACTATGGCTACACCTTC.

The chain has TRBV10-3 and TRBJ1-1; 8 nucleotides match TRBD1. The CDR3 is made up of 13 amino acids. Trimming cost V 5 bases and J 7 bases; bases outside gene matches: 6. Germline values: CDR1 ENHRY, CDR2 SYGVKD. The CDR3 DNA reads TGTGCCATCAGTCCAGGACAGGGAGATGAAGCTTTCTTT. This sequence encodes CAISPGQGDEAFF.

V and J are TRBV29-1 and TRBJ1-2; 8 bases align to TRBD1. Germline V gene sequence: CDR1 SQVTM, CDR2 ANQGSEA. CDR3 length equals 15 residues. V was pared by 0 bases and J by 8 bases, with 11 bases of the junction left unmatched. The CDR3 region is CSVEDGQGGIWGYTF. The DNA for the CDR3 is TGCAGCGTTGAAGATGGACAGGGAGGCATTTGGGGCTACACCTTC.

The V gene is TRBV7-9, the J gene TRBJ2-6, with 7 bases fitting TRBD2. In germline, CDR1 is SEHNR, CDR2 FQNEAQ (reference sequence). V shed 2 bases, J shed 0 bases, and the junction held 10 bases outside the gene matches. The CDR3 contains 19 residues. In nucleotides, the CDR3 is TGTGCCAGCAGCTTATTACGGGAGGTCTTTTCCTCTGGGGCCAACGTCCTGACTTTC. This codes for CASSLLREVFSSGANVLTF.

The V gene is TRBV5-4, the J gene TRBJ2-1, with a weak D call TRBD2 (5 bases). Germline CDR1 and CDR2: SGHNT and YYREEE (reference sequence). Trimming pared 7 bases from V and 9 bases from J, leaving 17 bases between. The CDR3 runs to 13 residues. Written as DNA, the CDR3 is TGTGCCAGCTCGGGCGACCACGCGGGTGAGCAGTTCTTC. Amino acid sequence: CASSGDHAGEQFF.

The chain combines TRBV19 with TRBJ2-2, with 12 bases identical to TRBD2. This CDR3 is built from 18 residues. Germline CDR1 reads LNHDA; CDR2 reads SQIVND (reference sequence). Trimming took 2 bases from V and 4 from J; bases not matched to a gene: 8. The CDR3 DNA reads TGTGCCAGTAGTATACTAGCGGGAGGGAGTTTAATCACCGGGGAGCTGTTTTTT. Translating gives CASSILAGGSLITGELFF.

This CDR3 reads CASSLVSSGTLTDTQYF. The CDR3 bases are TGTGCCAGCAGCTTAGTGTCTAGCGGGACATTAACAGATACGCAGTATTTT. The chain has TRBV7-2 and TRBJ2-3; 9 nucleotides line up with TRBD2. The CDR3 spans 17 residues. CDR1 and CDR2 from the germline V gene are SGHTA and FQGNSA. Losses at the gene ends were 1 base for V and 3 bases for J; bases not matched to a gene: 8. Full variable domain (outside the CDR3, taken from reference TRBV7-2 and TRBJ2-3): GAGVSQSPSNKVTEKGKDVELRCDPISGHTALYWYRQSLGQGLEFLIYFQGNSAPDKSGLPSDRFSAERTGGSVSTLTIQRTQQEDSAVYLCASSLVSSGTLTDTQYFGPGTRLTVL.